What follows are 17 T cell receptor beta chains derived from one specimen sequenced in a study of T cell clonality in common variable immunodeficiency. The data were produced by immunoSEQ multiplex PCR, yet TCRdb's version contains in-frame clones alone and is incomplete. The table lists 42,000 or so clones, with no singletons. Material for sequencing was peripheral blood mononuclear cells. The receptors were gathered from a person aged 18 to 75 in good health.

This clone was counted between two and nine times. The sequenced fragment ends 3 residues before the CDR3 boundary, so the rest is inferred from the germline J gene. The chain carries TRBV19 and TRBJ1-2; D gene unclear. The germline gives CDR1 LNHDA, CDR2 SQIVND (reference sequence). The CDR3 covers 17 residues. CDR3 region: CASSSTLTTSSYNDYTF. Incomplete CDR3 DNA: TGTGCCAGTAGTTCGACCTTGACTACTAGCTCCTACAATGAC.

Ten or more counts support this clone. The germline gene is not matched at one end of the junction; a read error may be the cause. Coverage ceases 3 residues before the CDR3 finishes, and the germline J gene fills in the end. The V call is TRBV4-2, the J call TRBJ1-1; TRBD1 matches at 8 bases. This CDR3 has 15 residues. The germline V gene has CDR1 LGHNA and CDR2 YNFKEQ. The CDR3 DNA, read in part, is TGCGCCAGCAGCGCAGGGGGCCGCGGGGACACTGAA. Translation gives CASSAGGRGDTE. The whole CDR3 protein is CASSAGGRGDTEAFF.

The sample holds many counts of this clone. The DNA ends 3 residues before the CDR3 does, and the rest of the CDR3 is filled in from the germline J gene. J is TRBJ1-2 and V is TRBV6-1; D is possibly TRBD1 (6 bases). This CDR3 has 12 amino acids. Germline loops: CDR1 MNHNS, CDR2 SASEGT. CDR3 bases read: TGTGCCAGCAGTGAAACAGGGCGAGGC. Amino acids: CASSETGRG. The whole CDR3 sequence reads CASSETGRGYTF.

This clone was seen repeatedly, ten times or more. The read comes to an end 3 residues before the CDR3 does, leaving the germline J gene to fill in the end. The rearrangement joins TRBV7-2 to TRBJ1-2; D gene ambiguous. CDR1 and CDR2 from the germline V gene are SGHTA and FQGNSA. This CDR3 comprises 15 residues. Trimming removed 2 bases at V and 1 base at J, with 11 bases between. Incomplete CDR3 DNA: TGTGCCAGCAGCTTATCCTGGAGCGATAACTATGGC. Encoded protein: CASSLSWSDNYG. The whole CDR3 protein reads CASSLSWSDNYGYTF. The full variable domain, rest sourced from reference TRBV7-2 and TRBJ1-2, is GAGVSQSPSNKVTEKGKDVELRCDPISGHTALYWYRQSLGQGLEFLIYFQGNSAPDKSGLPSDRFSAERTGGSVSTLTIQRTQQEDSAVYLCASSLSWSDNYGYTFGSGTRLTVV.

This clone was detected ten times or more. The CDR3 is cut off 3 residues early in the read; its end comes from the germline J gene. The V and J genes are TRBV30 and TRBJ1-5; 8 bases align to TRBD1. J gave up 7 bases and V 2 bases, and 10 bases lay outside the gene matches. The CDR3 sequence is 15 residues long. Germline V lookup: CDR1 GTSNPN, CDR2 SVGIG (reference sequence). CDR3 in amino acids: CAWSQLTGARQPQHF. Incomplete CDR3 DNA: TGTGCCTGGAGTCAACTGACAGGGGCTAGACAGCCC. Drawing the rest from reference TRBV30 and TRBJ1-5, the complete variable domain is SQTIHQWPATLVQPVGSPLSLECTVEGTSNPNLYWYRQAAGRGLQLLFYSVGIGQISSEVPQNLSASRPQDRQFILSSKKLLLSDSGFYLCAWSQLTGARQPQHFGDGTRLSIL.

Many counts were recorded for this clone. The read stops 3 residues short of the end of the CDR3; the missing end is completed from the germline J gene. The genes are TRBV19 and TRBJ1-5; perhaps TRBD1 as D (6 bases). CDR3 length equals 14 residues. Germline loops: CDR1 LNHDA, CDR2 SQIVND (reference sequence). Trimming left V 8 bases short and J 0 bases short, with 11 bases between. The covered CDR3 bases are TGTGCCAGTGGGGGGGCTTATAGCAATCAGCCC. Residues: CASGGAYSNQP. The full CDR3 reads CASGGAYSNQPQHF.

There are many counts of this clone. The observed sequence ends 3 residues before the CDR3 terminus, with the missing tail filled in from the germline J gene. V is TRBV30 and J is TRBJ2-1; 8 bases match TRBD2. The CDR3 runs to 16 residues. CDR1 is GTSNPN, CDR2 SVGIG, per germline (reference sequence). Trimming at V came to 0 bases and at J to 3 bases, leaving 7 bases not matched to a gene. The CDR3 DNA, read in part, is TGTGCCTGGAGTGTAAGGACTAGCAGAGGCTACAATGAG. Translating gives CAWSVRTSRGYNE. The whole CDR3 sequence is CAWSVRTSRGYNEQFF. Full variable domain (rest looked up from reference TRBV30 and TRBJ2-1): SQTIHQWPATLVQPVGSPLSLECTVEGTSNPNLYWYRQAAGRGLQLLFYSVGIGQISSEVPQNLSASRPQDRQFILSSKKLLLSDSGFYLCAWSVRTSRGYNEQFFGPGTRLTVL.

Ten or more counts support this clone. The sequence runs out 3 residues before the end of the CDR3; the remainder is reconstructed from the germline J gene. This chain joins TRBV20-1 and TRBJ2-3; 8 bases line up with TRBD1. This CDR3 has 12 amino acids. CDR1 and CDR2 from the germline V gene are DFQATT and SNEGSKA (reference sequence). V dropped 7 bases and J dropped 3; count of bases not matched to a gene: 3. CDR3: CSVDRVTDTQYF. The covered CDR3 bases are TGCAGTGTGGACAGGGTGACAGATACG.

The sample holds many counts of this clone. The read terminates 3 residues before the CDR3 end, so the remaining end is supplied by the germline J gene. The chain joins TRBV19 to TRBJ2-1; 13 bases map to TRBD2. The CDR3 length is 15 residues. Germline loops: CDR1 LNHDA, CDR2 SQIVND (reference sequence). Germline trimming cut 6 bases from V and 6 bases from J; bases unmatched to any gene: 5. The CDR3 loop is CASSMGTSGANEQFF. The sequenced part of the CDR3 DNA is TGTGCCAGTAGCATGGGGACTAGCGGGGCCAATGAG.

This clone was recorded many times. The read finishes 3 residues shy of the CDR3 end, and the germline J gene is used to complete it. J is TRBJ1-4 and V is TRBV5-6, with D tentatively TRBD1 (5 bases). CDR1 SGHDT and CDR2 YYEEEE come from the germline V gene. V shed 2 bases and J shed 4 bases, with 9 bases lying between them. The CDR3 is made up of 14 amino acids. CDR3 in amino acids: CASSLDQGNEKLFF. CDR3 DNA, as far as it was read: TGTGCCAGCAGCTTAGATCAGGGTAATGAAAAA.

The sample holds many counts of this clone. Incomplete CDR3 DNA: TGTGCCAGCAGCGTAGCGGGACTAGCCTCCTACAATGAG. This codes for CASSVAGLASYNE. The whole CDR3 protein is CASSVAGLASYNEQFF. This chain links TRBV9 with TRBJ2-1, with 9 bases lining up with TRBD2. Read coverage stops 3 residues before the CDR3 terminus; the germline J gene supplies the remainder. The CDR3 totals 16 residues. The V segment lost 0 bases and the J segment 0 bases; nucleotides outside the gene matches: 1. The germline gives CDR1 SGDLS, CDR2 YYNGEE.

As to this clone: The read ends 3 residues shy of where the CDR3 ends; the end is completed using the germline J gene. This chain joins TRBV5-1 and TRBJ2-3; D is possibly TRBD2 (5 bases). Germline CDR1 SGHRS, CDR2 YFSETQ. Trimming removed 4 bases at V and 5 bases at J, with 14 bases between. The CDR3 covers 14 residues. The CDR3 here is CASSPGVYEDTQYF. CDR3 DNA (partial): TGCGCCAGCAGCCCCGGGGTCTATGAAGATACG.

Comment on this clone: The read ends 3 residues shy of where the CDR3 ends; the end is completed using the germline J gene. The chain joins TRBV4-2 to TRBJ2-7; 8 nucleotides match TRBD1. V gave up 5 bases and J gave up 0 bases; unmatched junction bases: 6. CDR1 and CDR2 (germline): LGHNA, YNFKEQ. This CDR3 has 15 amino acids. This chain's CDR3 is CASSAGGGTSYEQYF. The CDR3 bases that were read are TGTGCCAGCAGCGCAGGGGGCGGAACCTCCTACGAG.

A note on this clone: The read is 3 residues too short to cover the CDR3 end, so that end is filled in from the germline J gene. The chain combines TRBV19 with TRBJ2-2, with a possible D match to TRBD2 (5 bases). V was shortened by 6 bases and J by 4 bases, with 9 bases between the two germline ends. The germline CDR1 and CDR2 sequences are LNHDA and SQIVND (reference sequence). This CDR3 is built from 13 residues. CDR3 DNA, as far as it was read: TGTGCCAGTAGGCGGGCGGGCACCGGGGAG. Protein product: CASRRAGTGE. The whole CDR3 reads CASRRAGTGELFF.

This clone was seen many times. The CDR3 extends 3 residues past the end of the read, so its final part is completed from the germline J gene. The genes are TRBV13 and TRBJ2-3, with D uncertain. This CDR3 contains 16 residues. Trimming took 2 bases from V and 0 from J, leaving 12 bases between them. Germline CDR1 PRHDT, CDR2 FYEKMQ (reference sequence). The CDR3 loop is CASSLYGQASTDTQYF. The part of the CDR3 DNA that was read is TGTGCCAGCAGCTTATATGGGCAGGCCAGCACAGATACG.

This clone has a count of ten or more. The CDR3 end falls 3 residues outside the read, so it is completed with the germline J gene. The chain combines TRBV11-2 with TRBJ1-1, with D perhaps matching TRBD1 (6 bases). Germline-derived CDR1 and CDR2 are SGHAT and FQNNGV. CDR3 size: 14 residues. Trimming pared 2 bases from V and 4 bases from J, leaving 11 bases between. Partial CDR3 DNA: TGTGCCAGCAGCTTATTTCAAGGGGGCACTGAA. It specifies CASSLFQGGTE. The entire CDR3 sequence reads CASSLFQGGTEAFF.

This clone was seen ten or more times. The CDR3 end falls 3 residues outside the read, so it is completed with the germline J gene. The chain combines TRBV7-3 with TRBJ2-2; 7 positions match TRBD1. The germline gives CDR1 SGHTA, CDR2 FQGTGA. This CDR3 has 15 residues. V shed 5 bases, J shed 5 bases, and the junction held 8 bases outside the gene matches. The chain's CDR3 is CASSPRGSQTGELFF. The sequenced CDR3 bases are TGTGCCAGCAGCCCCAGGGGGTCGCAGACCGGGGAG.